This T cell receptor (beta chain) was sequenced during a study of STAT5B mutations in CD4+ large granular lymphocyte leukemia. Study-level results: The CD4+ versus CD8+ T-LGLL clonality difference may reflect limited sample size.

This clone has a handful of counts. No antigen is known for it. Looked up from germline, CDR1 is SNHLY and CDR2 is FYNNEI. This CDR3 comprises 14 residues. V was clipped by 1 base and J by 4 bases, with 8 bases between them. Only in-frame clones appear in the TCRdb table, and some are missing; sequencing was by immunoSEQ multiplex PCR. The repertoire includes 31,000 or so clones, around 70% of them detected once, and 0.25% to 0.35% sits in the top ten. Input material: CD4+ T cells from blood buffy coats. The chain is built from TRBV2 and TRBJ1-5; D call uncertain. This sequence originates from a human donor in good health. In DNA form, the CDR3 reads TGTGCCAGCAGTGAAGTGGGTAGAAATCAGCCCCAGCATTTT. Translated: CASSEVGRNQPQHF. The entire variable domain, with the rest obtained from reference TRBV2 and TRBJ1-5, is as follows: EPEVTQTPSHQVTQMGQEVILRCVPISNHLYFYWYRQILGQKVEFLVSFYNNEISEKSEIFDDQFSVERPDGSNFTLKIRSTKLEDSAMYFCASSEVGRNQPQHFGDGTRLSIL.